The rows below give T cell receptor beta chains drawn from one sample of a study of ipilimumab plus nivolumab after autologous stem cell transplantation. The protocol was immunoSEQ multiplex PCR, while the TCRdb copy is restricted to in-frame clones and leaves out a portion. The table includes tens of thousands of clones, over 80% detected once. The input for sequencing was PBMCs, taken in a trial of ipilimumab plus nivolumab as post-transplant consolidation. The receptors shown here come from a male donor with diffuse large B-cell lymphoma. The CDR3 runs from the conserved cysteine through the conserved F or W. The D gene is left open where the match is weak. Rows may omit the clone size; those that give it use once, few, many or a size class.

d_call v_call clone_size cdr3_aa
. TRBV29-1 few CSVEDPAARMEAQYF
TRBD2 TRBV7-2 . CASSLTSGGYNEQFF
TRBD1 TRBV4-3 . CASSQDRDRGETQYF
TRBD1 TRBV5-4 . CASQRTGGFTGELFF
TRBD1 TRBV5-1 . CASSLDFLLGQAAFF
. TRBV19 . CASTAGRGGGTEAFF
. TRBV9 . CASSSQVGGGTEAFF
TRBD1 TRBV5-4 . CASSSDRGRDNEQFF
TRBD1 TRBV5-4 once CASSLDRGKIYEQYF
TRBD1 TRBV5-6 . CASRSTGTGRDIQYF
TRBD1 TRBV5-6 . CASSYTGTGVYNEQFF
. TRBV7-2 . CASSAGGQGMVGNTIYF
. TRBV11-2 . CASSSPRVGGHLDTQYF
. TRBV7-9 . CASSLASGIYEQYF
TRBD2 TRBV10-3 once CAISEGSGGREKTQYF
. TRBV6-5 . CASSYGTGRGRETQYF
. TRBV4-2 . CASSQDRFQGDTQYF
. TRBV7-3 . CASSQQGLNTDTQYF
. TRBV6-6 . CASSYRHDATNEKLFF
. TRBV7-2 few CASSPYMNTEAFF
TRBD1 TRBV15 . CATSRKGGPNPLDGYTF
. TRBV6-5 . CASSYSRGWSTEAFF
. TRBV19 . CASSINRRSLGTGELFF
TRBD1 TRBV5-4 . CASGQGLGEKLFF
. TRBV6-6 . CASAGSSRNNEQFF
. TRBV5-1 . CASSTAPGVGYGYTF
. TRBV6-6 . CASRKTLTPSYEQYF
. TRBV5-1 . CASSLVNQGKSEAFF
. TRBV18 . CASSPFLTAGNTIYF
. TRBV7-2 . CASSSDRRQETQYF